The T cell receptor (beta chain) described here comes from a study of memory CD4+ T cells and cytomegalovirus serostatus. Turning to the study itself: Healthy Belgian adult donors included about nine CMV-positive and 20 to 30 CMV-negative people. Whole-study results and caveats: CMV serostatus prediction reached median AUC about 0.96, or 0.93 with US-trained model. CD4+ memory repertoires contained about 40% of the roughly 160 reported CMV TCRbeta sequences.

About this clone: Its antigen is still unknown. The sample carries other DNA sequences with the same CDR3.

Single viable CD3+CD4+CD8-CD45RO+ cells were sorted as the memory CD4+ T cells. CD4+ T cells were isolated by positive magnetic selection. Assay used: immunoSEQ multiplex PCR; TCRdb lists only in-frame clones, some missing. Found here are 50,000 to 70,000 clones, over 65% of them singletons; the top ten hold approximately 2.6%. Germline-derived CDR1 and CDR2 are SGHTA and FQGNSA. V trimming: 1 base; J trimming: 5 bases; junction bases outside the gene matches: 6. The CDR3 spans 15 residues. This TCR was recovered from an adult in good health and CMV-seropositive. V and J are TRBV7-2 and TRBJ2-5; 8 bases align to TRBD2. Sequencing used memory CD4+ T cells from blood. CDR3 in amino acids: CASSLVSRGGETQYF. The CDR3 DNA sequence: TGTGCCAGCAGCTTAGTGTCCCGGGGGGGGGAGACCCAGTACTTC.